This entry features one T cell receptor (beta chain) sequence. Its specificity is not known. TCRdb re-analyzed the PCR reads through MiXCR. This table has some 17,000 clones, 27% appearing once. Among the patients, none had received any treatment before thyroid surgery. This sample stems from a study of metastatic and nonmetastatic thyroid tumors. Turning to the study itself: Repertoire comparison spanned blood and tumor or nodule tissue of malignant and benign thyroid patients.

V shed 8 bases and J shed 2 bases, with 12 bases lying between them. This CDR3 region has 13 residues. Germline V lookup: CDR1 SNHLY, CDR2 FYNNEI. Whole-study results and caveats: Reported TCR beta diversity, measured in blood and tumor, was significantly higher for malignant thyroid tumors than for benign nodules.

The origin of this receptor is a female donor with papillary thyroid cancer or a benign thyroid nodule (not recorded which). Some clones in this sample may be carry-over from other donors' samples. Sequencing was done on a sample of adjacent normal tissue. V is TRBV2 and J is TRBJ1-2; D remains ambiguous. The CDR3 sequence is CASRTAINYGYTF. In DNA form, the CDR3 reads TGTGCCAGCCGGACGGCTATAAACTATGGCTACACCTTC.